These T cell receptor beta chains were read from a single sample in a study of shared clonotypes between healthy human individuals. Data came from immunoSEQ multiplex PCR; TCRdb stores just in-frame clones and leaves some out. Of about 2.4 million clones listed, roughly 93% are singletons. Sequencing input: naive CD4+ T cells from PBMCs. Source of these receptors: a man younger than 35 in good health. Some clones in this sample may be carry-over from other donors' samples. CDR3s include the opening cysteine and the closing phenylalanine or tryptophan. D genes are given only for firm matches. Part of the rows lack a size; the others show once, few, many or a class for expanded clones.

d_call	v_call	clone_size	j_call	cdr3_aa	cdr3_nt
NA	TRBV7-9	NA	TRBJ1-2	CASSLTVGGSYGYTF	TGTGCCAGCAGCTTAACGGTGGGGGGTAGCTATGGCTACACCTTC
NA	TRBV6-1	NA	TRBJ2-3	CASSARLDTQYF	TGTGCCAGCAGTGCGAGGTTGGATACGCAGTATTTT
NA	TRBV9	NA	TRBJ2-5	CASSVGPKERETQYF	TGTGCCAGCAGCGTAGGCCCCAAAGAACGGGAGACCCAGTACTTC
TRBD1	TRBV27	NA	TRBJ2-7	CASRQGRSEQYF	TGTGCCAGCAGACAGGGGAGAAGCGAGCAGTACTTC
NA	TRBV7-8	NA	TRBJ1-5	CASSRRRDGSNQPQHF	TGTGCCAGCAGCCGGCGCCGGGACGGGTCCAATCAGCCCCAGCATTTT
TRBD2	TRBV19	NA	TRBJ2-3	CASSIGSGRADTQYF	TGTGCCAGTAGTATCGGTAGCGGGAGGGCGGATACGCAGTATTTT
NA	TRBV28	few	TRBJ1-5	CASSLLSRGNQPQHF	TGTGCCAGCAGTTTACTGTCAAGAGGTAATCAGCCCCAGCATTTT
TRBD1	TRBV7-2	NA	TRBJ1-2	CASKKRGQGASPNYGYTF	TGTGCCAGCAAAAAGCGGGGACAGGGGGCTAGCCCTAACTATGGCTACACCTTC
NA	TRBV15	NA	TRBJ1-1	CATSREGGATEAFF	TGTGCCACCAGCAGAGAGGGAGGGGCGACTGAAGCTTTCTTT
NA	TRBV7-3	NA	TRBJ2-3	CASSPRLDTDTQYF	TGTGCCAGCAGCCCCCGACTTGACACAGATACGCAGTATTTT
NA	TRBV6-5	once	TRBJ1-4	CASSYGGNEKLFF	TGTGCCAGTAGTTATGGGGGCAATGAAAAACTGTTTTTT
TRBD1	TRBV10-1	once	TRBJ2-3	CASSPTGGHTDTQYF	TGCGCCAGCAGCCCGACAGGGGGACACACAGATACGCAGTATTTT
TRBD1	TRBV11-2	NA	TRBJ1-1	CASSSPNRGSTEAFF	TGTGCCAGCAGCTCGCCGAACAGGGGCAGCACTGAAGCTTTCTTT
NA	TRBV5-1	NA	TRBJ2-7	CASSVAGSYEQYF	TGCGCCAGCAGCGTAGCAGGATCCTACGAGCAGTACTTC
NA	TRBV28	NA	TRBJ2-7	CASRKGGITYEQYF	TGTGCCAGCAGAAAAGGAGGGATTACCTACGAGCAGTACTTC
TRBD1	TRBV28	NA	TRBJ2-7	CASSLPDRLSYEQYF	TGTGCCAGCAGTTTGCCGGACAGGCTATCCTACGAGCAGTACTTC
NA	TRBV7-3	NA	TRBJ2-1	CASSQGLLNNEQFF	TGTGCCAGCAGCCAAGGCTTACTCAACAATGAGCAGTTCTTC
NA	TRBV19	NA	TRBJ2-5	CASSNPTGFGETQYF	TGTGCCAGTAGTAACCCGACAGGATTCGGAGAGACCCAGTACTTC
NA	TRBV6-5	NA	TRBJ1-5	CASSYSGASNQPQHF	TGTGCCAGCAGTTACTCGGGGGCGAGCAATCAGCCCCAGCATTTT
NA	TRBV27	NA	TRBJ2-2	CANSPPNTGELFF	TGTGCCAACAGTCCTCCGAACACCGGGGAGCTGTTTTTT
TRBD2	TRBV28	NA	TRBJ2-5	CASSRGRGETQYF	TGTGCCAGCTCACGGGGGAGGGGAGAGACCCAGTACTTC
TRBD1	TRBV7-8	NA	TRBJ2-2	CASSSGQRANTGELFF	TGTGCCAGCAGCTCGGGACAGCGCGCGAACACCGGGGAGCTGTTTTTT
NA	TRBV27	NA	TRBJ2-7	CASSLRRGEQYF	TGTGCCAGCAGTTTACGACGGGGAGAGCAGTACTTC
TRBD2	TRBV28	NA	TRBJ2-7	CASSLFNLGLAGREEYEQYF	TGTGCCAGCAGTTTATTTAATTTGGGGCTAGCGGGAAGGGAGGAGTACGAGCAGTACTTC
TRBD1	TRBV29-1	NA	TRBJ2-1	CSVDRTGVFISEQFF	TGCAGCGTTGACAGGACAGGGGTGTTTATTAGTGAGCAGTTCTTC
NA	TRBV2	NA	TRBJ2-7	CASTRGGASYF	TGTGCCAGCACACGGGGCGGGGCCTCGTACTTC
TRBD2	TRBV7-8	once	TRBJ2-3	CASSLAPGLAGEDTQYF	TGTGCCAGCAGCTTAGCCCCGGGACTAGCGGGAGAGGATACGCAGTATTTT
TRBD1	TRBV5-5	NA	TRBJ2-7	CASSWGTGGHEQYF	TGTGCCAGCAGCTGGGGGACAGGGGGCCACGAGCAGTACTTC